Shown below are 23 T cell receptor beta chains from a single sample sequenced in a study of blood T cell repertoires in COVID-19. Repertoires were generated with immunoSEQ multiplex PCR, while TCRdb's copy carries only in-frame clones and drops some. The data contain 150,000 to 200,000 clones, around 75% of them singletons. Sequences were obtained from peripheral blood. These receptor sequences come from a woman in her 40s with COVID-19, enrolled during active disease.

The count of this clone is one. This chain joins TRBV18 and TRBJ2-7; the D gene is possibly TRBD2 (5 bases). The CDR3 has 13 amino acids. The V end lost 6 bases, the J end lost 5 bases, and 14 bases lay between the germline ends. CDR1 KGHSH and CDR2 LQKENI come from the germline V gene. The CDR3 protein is CASSTGVLHEQYF. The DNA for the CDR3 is TGTGCCAGCTCTACCGGGGTTCTGCACGAGCAGTACTTC.

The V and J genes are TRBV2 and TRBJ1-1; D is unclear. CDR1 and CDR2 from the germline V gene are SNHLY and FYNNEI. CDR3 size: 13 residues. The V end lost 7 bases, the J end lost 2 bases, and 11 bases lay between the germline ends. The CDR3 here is CASNLGLNTEAFF. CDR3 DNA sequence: TGTGCCAGCAATCTCGGACTTAACACTGAAGCTTTCTTT. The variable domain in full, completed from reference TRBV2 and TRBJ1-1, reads EPEVTQTPSHQVTQMGQEVILRCVPISNHLYFYWYRQILGQKVEFLVSFYNNEISEKSEIFDDQFSVERPDGSNFTLKIRSTKLEDSAMYFCASNLGLNTEAFFGQGTRLTVV.

CDR3 bases: TGTGCCAGCAGCAAAGGGACAGTGCGATCGTACACCTTC. The encoded protein is CASSKGTVRSYTF. The chain carries TRBV21-1 and TRBJ1-2; the table names TRBD1, a call not compared with the DNA. TRBV21-1 is recorded as a pseudogene. CDR3 length equals 13 residues.

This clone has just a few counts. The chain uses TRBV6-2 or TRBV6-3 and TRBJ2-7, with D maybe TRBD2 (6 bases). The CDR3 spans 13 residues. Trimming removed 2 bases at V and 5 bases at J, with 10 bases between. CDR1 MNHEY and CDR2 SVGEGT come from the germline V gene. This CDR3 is CASSYTSFNEQYF. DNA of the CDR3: TGTGCCAGCAGTTACACTAGCTTCAACGAGCAGTACTTC.

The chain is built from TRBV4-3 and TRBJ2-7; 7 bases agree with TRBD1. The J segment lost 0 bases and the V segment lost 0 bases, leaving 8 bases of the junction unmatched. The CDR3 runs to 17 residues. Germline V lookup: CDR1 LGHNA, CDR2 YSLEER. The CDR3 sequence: CASSQDIRYRGSYEQYF. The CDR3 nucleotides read TGCGCCAGCAGCCAAGATATAAGGTACAGGGGCTCCTACGAGCAGTACTTC.

As DNA, the CDR3 is TGCAGTGCCCAGCCGGAGTATGAGCAGTTCTTC. The encoded protein is CSAQPEYEQFF. The chain uses TRBV20-1 and TRBJ2-1; no reliable D call. CDR3 length equals 11 residues. Trimming pared 6 bases from V and 8 bases from J, leaving 11 bases between. Germline assignment: CDR1 DFQATT and CDR2 SNEGSKA (reference sequence).

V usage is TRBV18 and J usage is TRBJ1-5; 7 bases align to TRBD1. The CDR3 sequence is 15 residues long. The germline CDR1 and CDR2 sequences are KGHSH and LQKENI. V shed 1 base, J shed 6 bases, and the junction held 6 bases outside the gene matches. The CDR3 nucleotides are TGTGCCAGCTCACCACAGGGGGCTACGGGTCAGCCCCAGCATTTT. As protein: CASSPQGATGQPQHF.

The CDR3 coding sequence is TGTGCAAGTCGCCCCGGCCGCAGGAGCGGGAGGAGCACAGATACGCAGTATTTT. It specifies CASRPGRRSGRSTDTQYF. The V call is TRBV12-2, the J call TRBJ2-3; the D call of TRBD2 is as the table states it, not checked on the DNA. TRBV12-2 is a listed pseudogene. The CDR3 has 18 residues.

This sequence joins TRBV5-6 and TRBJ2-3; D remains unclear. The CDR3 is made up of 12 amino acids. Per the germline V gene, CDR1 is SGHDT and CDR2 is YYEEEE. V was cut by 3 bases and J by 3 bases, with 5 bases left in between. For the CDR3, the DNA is TGTGCCAGCAGCTCACATACAGATACGCAGTATTTT. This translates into CASSSHTDTQYF.

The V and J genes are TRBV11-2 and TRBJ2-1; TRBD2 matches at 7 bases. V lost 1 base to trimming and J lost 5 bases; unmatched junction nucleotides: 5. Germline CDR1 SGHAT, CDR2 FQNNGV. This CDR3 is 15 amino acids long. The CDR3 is CASSLGAGPHNEQFF. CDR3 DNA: TGTGCCAGCAGCTTAGGAGCGGGGCCCCACAATGAGCAGTTCTTC. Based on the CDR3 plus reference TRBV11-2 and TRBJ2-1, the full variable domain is EAGVAQSPRYKIIEKRQSVAFWCNPISGHATLYWYQQILGQGPKLLIQFQNNGVVDDSQLPKDRFSAERLKGVDSTLKIQPAKLEDSAVYLCASSLGAGPHNEQFFGPGTRLTVL.

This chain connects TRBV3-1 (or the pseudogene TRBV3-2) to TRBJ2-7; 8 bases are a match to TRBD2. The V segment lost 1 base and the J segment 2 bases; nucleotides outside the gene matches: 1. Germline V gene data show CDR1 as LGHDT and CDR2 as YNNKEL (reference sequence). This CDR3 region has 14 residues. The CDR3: CASSQGAGAYEQYF. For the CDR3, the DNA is TGTGCCAGCAGCCAAGGAGCGGGGGCCTACGAGCAGTACTTC.

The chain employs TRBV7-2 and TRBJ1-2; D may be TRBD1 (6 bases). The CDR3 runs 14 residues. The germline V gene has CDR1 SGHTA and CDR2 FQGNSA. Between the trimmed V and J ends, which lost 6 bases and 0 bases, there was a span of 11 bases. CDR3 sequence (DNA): TGTGCCAGCAGACGCGAGGGGGCTAACTATGGCTACACCTTC. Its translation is CASRREGANYGYTF.

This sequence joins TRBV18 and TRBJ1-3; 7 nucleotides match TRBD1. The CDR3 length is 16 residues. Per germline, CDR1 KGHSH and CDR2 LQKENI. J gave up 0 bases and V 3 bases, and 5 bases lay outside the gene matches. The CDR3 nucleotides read TGTGCCAGCTCACCCTGGGACAGTAGCTCTGGAAACACCATATATTTT. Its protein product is CASSPWDSSSGNTIYF.

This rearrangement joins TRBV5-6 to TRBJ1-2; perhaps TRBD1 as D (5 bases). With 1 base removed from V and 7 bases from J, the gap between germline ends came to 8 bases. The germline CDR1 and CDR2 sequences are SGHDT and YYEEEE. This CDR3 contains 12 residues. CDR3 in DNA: TGTGCCAGCAGCTTGATGGGACTTGGCTACACCTTC. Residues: CASSLMGLGYTF.

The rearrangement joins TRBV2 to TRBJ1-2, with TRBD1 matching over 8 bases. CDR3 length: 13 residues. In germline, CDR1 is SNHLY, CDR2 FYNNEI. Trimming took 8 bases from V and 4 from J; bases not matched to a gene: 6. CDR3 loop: CASRDRGSYGYTF. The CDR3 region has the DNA TGTGCCAGCCGCGACAGGGGAAGCTATGGCTACACCTTC. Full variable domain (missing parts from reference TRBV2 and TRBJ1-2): EPEVTQTPSHQVTQMGQEVILRCVPISNHLYFYWYRQILGQKVEFLVSFYNNEISEKSEIFDDQFSVERPDGSNFTLKIRSTKLEDSAMYFCASRDRGSYGYTFGSGTRLTVV.

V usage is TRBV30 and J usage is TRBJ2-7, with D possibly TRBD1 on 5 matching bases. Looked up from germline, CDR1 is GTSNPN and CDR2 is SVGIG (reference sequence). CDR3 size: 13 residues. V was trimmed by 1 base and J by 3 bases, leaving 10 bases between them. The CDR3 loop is CAWSDRRYYEQYF. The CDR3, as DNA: TGTGCCTGGAGTGACAGGCGATACTACGAGCAGTACTTC.

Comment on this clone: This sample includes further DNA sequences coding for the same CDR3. CDR3 nucleotides: TGTGCCAGCCGGGACTCAAATCAGCCCCAGCATTTT. Residues: CASRDSNQPQHF. The rearrangement links TRBV2 to TRBJ1-5, with D tentatively TRBD1 (5 bases). CDR3 length: 12 amino acids. Germline assignment: CDR1 SNHLY and CDR2 FYNNEI. With 8 bases removed from V and 4 bases from J, the gap between germline ends came to 9 bases.

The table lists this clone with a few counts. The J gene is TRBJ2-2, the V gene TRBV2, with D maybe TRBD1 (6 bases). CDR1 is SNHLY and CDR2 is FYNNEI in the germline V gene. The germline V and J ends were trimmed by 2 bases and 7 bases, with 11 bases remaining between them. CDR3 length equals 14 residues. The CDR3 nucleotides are TGTGCCAGCAGTGAATACAGGGAAGGCGGGGAGCTGTTTTTT. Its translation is CASSEYREGGELFF.

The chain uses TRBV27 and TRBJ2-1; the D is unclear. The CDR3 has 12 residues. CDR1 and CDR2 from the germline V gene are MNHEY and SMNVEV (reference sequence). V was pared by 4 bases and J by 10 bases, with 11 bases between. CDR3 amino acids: CASSSDFLEQFF. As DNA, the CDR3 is TGTGCCAGCAGTTCTGACTTTTTAGAGCAGTTCTTC.

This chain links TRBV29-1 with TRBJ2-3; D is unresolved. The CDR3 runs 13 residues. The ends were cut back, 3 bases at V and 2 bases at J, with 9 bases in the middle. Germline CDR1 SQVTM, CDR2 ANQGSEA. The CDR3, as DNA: TGCAGCGTTGACGGCGGAAACACAGATACGCAGTATTTT. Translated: CSVDGGNTDTQYF.

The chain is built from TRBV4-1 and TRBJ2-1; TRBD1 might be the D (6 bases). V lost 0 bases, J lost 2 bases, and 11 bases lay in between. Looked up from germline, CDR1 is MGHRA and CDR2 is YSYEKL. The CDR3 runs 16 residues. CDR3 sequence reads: CASSQDQGHTYNEQFF. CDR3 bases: TGCGCCAGCAGCCAAGATCAGGGGCACACCTACAATGAGCAGTTCTTC.

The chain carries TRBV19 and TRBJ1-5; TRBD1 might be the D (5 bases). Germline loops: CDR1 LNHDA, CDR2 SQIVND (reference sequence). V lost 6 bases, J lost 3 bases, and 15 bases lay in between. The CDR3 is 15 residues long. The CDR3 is CASSRLQGVNQPQHF. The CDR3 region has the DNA TGTGCCAGTAGCCGATTGCAGGGTGTCAATCAGCCCCAGCATTTT.

CDR3 residues: CASSEGQGTPYSNQPQHF. In nucleotides, the CDR3 is TGTGCCAGCAGTGAAGGGCAAGGGACACCCTATAGCAATCAGCCCCAGCATTTT. The V call is TRBV25-1, the J call TRBJ1-5, with D possibly TRBD1 on 6 matching bases. This CDR3 contains 18 residues. Germline V gene data show CDR1 as MGHDK and CDR2 as SYGVNS. Between the trimmed V and J ends, which lost 2 bases and 0 bases, there was a span of 17 bases. Full variable domain (remainder filled in from reference TRBV25-1 and TRBJ1-5): EADIYQTPRYLVIGTGKKITLECSQTMGHDKMYWYQQDPGMELHLIHYSYGVNSTEKGDLSSESTVSRIRTEHFPLTLESARPSHTSQYLCASSEGQGTPYSNQPQHFGDGTRLSIL.